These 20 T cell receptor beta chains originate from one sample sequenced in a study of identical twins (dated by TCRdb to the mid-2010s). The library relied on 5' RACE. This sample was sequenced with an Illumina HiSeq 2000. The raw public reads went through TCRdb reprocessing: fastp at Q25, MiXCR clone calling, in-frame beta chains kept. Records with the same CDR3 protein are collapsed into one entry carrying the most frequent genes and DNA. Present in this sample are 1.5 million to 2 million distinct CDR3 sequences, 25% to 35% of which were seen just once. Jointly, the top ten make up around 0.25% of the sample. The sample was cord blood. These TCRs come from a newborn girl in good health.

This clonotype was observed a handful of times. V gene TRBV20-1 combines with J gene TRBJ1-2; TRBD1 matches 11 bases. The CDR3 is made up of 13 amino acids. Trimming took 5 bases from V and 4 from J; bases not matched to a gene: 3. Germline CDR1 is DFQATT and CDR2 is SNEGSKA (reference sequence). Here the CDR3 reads CSAWGQGGYGYTF. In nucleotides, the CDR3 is TGCAGTGCTTGGGGACAGGGGGGCTATGGCTACACCTTC.

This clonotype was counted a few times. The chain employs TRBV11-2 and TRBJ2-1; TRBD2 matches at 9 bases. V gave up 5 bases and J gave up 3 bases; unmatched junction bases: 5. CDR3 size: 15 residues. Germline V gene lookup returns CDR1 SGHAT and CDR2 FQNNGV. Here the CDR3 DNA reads TGTGCCAGCAGCGAGGCTAGCGGGAACTACAATGAGCAGTTCTTC. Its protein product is CASSEASGNYNEQFF.

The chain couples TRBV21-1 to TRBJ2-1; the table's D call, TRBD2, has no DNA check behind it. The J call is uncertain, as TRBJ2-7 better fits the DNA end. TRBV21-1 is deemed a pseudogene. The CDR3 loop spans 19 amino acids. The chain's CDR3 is CASSKWKRTSGRKSNEQYF. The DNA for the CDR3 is TGTGCCAGCAGCAAATGGAAACGGACTAGCGGGAGGAAGAGCAATGAGCAGTACTTC.

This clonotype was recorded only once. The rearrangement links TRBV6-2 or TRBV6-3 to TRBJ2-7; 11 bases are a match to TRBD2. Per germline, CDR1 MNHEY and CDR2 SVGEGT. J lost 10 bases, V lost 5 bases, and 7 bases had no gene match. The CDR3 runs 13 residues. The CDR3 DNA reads TGTGCCAGCAGTCCGGGACTAGCGGAGGCCCAGTACTTC. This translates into CASSPGLAEAQYF.

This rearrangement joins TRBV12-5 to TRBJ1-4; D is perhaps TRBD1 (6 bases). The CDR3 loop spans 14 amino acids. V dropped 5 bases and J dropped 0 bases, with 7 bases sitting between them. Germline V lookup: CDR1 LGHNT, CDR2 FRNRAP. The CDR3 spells CASGGQTTNEKLFF. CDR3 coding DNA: TGTGCTAGTGGTGGACAGACAACTAATGAAAAACTGTTTTTT. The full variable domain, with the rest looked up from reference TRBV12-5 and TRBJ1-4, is DARVTQTPRHKVTEMGQEVTMRCQPILGHNTVFWYRQTMMQGLELLAYFRNRAPLDDSGMPKDRFSAEMPDATLATLKIQPSEPRDSAVYFCASGGQTTNEKLFFGSGTQLSVL.

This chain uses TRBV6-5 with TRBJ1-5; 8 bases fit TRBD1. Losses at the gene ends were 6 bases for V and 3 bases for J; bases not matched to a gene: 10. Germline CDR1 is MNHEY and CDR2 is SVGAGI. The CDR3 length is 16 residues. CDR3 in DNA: TGTGCCAGCAGGCGCACCGGGACAGGAACCAATCAGCCCCAGCATTTT. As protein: CASRRTGTGTNQPQHF.

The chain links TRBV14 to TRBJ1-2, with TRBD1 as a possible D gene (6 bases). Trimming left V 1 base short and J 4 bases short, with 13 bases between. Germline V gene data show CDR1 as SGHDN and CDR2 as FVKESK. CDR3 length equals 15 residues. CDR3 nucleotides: TGTGCCAGCAGCCAAGGGGCCGGGGGCCCCTATGGCTACACCTTC. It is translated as CASSQGAGGPYGYTF.

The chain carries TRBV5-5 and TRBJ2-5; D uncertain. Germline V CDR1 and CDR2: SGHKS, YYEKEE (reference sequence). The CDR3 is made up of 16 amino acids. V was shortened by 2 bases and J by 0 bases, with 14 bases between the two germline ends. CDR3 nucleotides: TGTGCCAGCAGCTTTGTAGCCTTACCCTACCAAGAGACCCAGTACTTC. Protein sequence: CASSFVALPYQETQYF.

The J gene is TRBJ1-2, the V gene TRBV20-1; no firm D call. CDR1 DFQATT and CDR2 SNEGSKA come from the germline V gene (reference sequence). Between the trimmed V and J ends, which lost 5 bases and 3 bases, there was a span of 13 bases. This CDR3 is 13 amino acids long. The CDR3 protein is CSAPRTDYYGYTF. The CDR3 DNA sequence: TGCAGTGCTCCCCGGACGGATTACTATGGCTACACCTTC.

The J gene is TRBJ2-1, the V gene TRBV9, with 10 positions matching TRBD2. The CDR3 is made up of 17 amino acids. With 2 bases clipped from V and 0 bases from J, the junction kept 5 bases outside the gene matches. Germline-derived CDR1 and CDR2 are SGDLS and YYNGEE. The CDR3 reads CASSVTPSGSSYNEQFF. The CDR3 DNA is TGTGCCAGCAGCGTGACCCCTAGCGGGAGCTCCTACAATGAGCAGTTCTTC.

This CDR3 is CSGGAGTEDYGYTF. The CDR3 bases are TGCAGCGGGGGCGCCGGGACAGAAGACTATGGCTACACCTTC. V is TRBV29-1 and J is TRBJ1-2, with TRBD1 identical over 7 bases. Germline loops: CDR1 SQVTM, CDR2 ANQGSEA. CDR3 length: 14 residues. Trimming removed 7 bases from V and 3 bases from J; junction bases left unmatched: 11.

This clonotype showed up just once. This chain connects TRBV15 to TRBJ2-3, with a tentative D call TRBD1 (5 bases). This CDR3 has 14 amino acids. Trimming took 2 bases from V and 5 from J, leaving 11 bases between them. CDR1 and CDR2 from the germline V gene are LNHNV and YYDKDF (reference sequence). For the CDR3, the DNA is TGTGCCACCAGCAGACTCACTCAGGGAGATACGCAGTATTTT. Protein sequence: CATSRLTQGDTQYF.

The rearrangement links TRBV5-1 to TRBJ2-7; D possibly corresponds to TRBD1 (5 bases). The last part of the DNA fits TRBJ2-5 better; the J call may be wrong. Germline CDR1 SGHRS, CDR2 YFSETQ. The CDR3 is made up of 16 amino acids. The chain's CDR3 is CASSFRNRIPQETQYF. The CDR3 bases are TGCGCCAGCAGCTTTAGAAACAGGATCCCACAAGAGACCCAGTACTTC.

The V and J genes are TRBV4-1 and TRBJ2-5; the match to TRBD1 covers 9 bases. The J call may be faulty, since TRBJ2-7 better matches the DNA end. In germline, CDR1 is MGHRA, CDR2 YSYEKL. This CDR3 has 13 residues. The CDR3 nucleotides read TGCGCCAGCAGGGGGGACAGGGACTACGAGCAGTACTTC. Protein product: CASRGDRDYEQYF.

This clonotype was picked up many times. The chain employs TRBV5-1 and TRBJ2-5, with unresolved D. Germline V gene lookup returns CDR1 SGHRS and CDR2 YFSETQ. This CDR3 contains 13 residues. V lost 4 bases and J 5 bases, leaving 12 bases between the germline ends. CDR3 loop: CASSLGSEETQYF. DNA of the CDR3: TGCGCCAGCAGCCTCGGGTCTGAGGAGACCCAGTACTTC.

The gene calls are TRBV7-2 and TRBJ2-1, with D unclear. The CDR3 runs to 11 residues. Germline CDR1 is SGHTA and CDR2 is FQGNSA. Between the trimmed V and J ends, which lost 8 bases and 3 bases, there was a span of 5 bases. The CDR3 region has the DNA TGTGCCAGCTACCTCTACAATGAGCAGTTCTTC. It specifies CASYLYNEQFF. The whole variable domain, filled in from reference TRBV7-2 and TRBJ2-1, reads GAGVSQSPSNKVTEKGKDVELRCDPISGHTALYWYRQSLGQGLEFLIYFQGNSAPDKSGLPSDRFSAERTGGSVSTLTIQRTQQEDSAVYLCASYLYNEQFFGPGTRLTVL.

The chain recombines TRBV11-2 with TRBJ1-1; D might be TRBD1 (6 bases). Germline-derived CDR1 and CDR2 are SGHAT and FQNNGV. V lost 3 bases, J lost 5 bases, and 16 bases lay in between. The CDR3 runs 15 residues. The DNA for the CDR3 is TGTGCCAGCAGCTTGCGTAACAGGGATGGTACTGAAGCTTTCTTT. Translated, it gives CASSLRNRDGTEAFF.

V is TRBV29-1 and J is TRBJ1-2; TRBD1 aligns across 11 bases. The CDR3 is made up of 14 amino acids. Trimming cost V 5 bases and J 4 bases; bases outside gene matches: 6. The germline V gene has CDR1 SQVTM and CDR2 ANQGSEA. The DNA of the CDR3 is TGCAGCGTTCCTTCGGACAGGGGGCTCTATGGCTACACCTTC. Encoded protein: CSVPSDRGLYGYTF.

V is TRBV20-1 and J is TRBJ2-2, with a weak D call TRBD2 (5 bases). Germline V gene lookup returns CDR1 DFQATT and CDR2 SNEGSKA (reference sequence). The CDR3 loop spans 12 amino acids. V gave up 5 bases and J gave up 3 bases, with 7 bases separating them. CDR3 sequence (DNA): TGCAGTGCTTTGAGGGACACCGGGGAGCTGTTTTTT. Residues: CSALRDTGELFF.

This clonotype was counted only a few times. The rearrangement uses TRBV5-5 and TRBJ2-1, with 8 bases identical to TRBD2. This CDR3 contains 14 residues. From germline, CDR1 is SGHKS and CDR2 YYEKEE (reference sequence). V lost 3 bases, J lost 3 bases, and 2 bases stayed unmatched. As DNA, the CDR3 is TGTGCCAGCAGCTGGACTAGCCTCTACAATGAGCAGTTCTTC. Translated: CASSWTSLYNEQFF.